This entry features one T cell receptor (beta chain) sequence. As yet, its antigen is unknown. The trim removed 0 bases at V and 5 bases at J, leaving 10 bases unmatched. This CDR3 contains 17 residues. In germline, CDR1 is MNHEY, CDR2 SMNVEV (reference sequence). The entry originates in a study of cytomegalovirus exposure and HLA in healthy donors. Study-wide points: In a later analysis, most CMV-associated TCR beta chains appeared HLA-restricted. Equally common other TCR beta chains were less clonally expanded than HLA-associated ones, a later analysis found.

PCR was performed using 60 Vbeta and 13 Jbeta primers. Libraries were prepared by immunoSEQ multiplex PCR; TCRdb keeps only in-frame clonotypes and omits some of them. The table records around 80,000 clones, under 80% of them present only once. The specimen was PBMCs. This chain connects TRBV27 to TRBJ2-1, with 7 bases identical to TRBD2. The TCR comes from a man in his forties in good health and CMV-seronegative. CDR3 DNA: TGTGCCAGCAGTTTATCCATGGGACTAATAGGTCACAATGAGCAGTTCTTC. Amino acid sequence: CASSLSMGLIGHNEQFF.